The rows below give T cell receptor beta chains drawn from one sample of a study of shared clonotypes between healthy human individuals. TCRdb keeps only in-frame clones here, not all; method: immunoSEQ multiplex PCR. This table has about 2.3 million clones, more than 85% appearing once. Source material: naive CD4+ T cells from PBMCs. These TCRs come from a man aged 18 to 29 in good health. Some clones in this sample may be carry-over from other donors' samples. The CDR3 runs from the conserved cysteine through the conserved F or W. Fields, in order: D gene, V gene, clone size, J gene, CDR3 protein, CDR3 DNA. A D gene is named only where the DNA matches it firmly. Expanded clones get a size class; other rows say once, few or many, or leave the size out.

NA	TRBV30	NA	TRBJ1-2	CAWSVRNGYTF	TGTGCCTGGAGCGTAAGGAATGGCTACACCTTC
NA	TRBV4-1	NA	TRBJ1-1	CASSQGVGVNTEAFF	TGCGCCAGCAGCCAAGGCGTGGGGGTGAACACTGAAGCTTTCTTT
TRBD1	TRBV4-2	NA	TRBJ1-2	CASSQSPGQGGGYTF	TGTGCCAGCAGCCAATCTCCCGGACAGGGCGGTGGCTACACCTTC
TRBD1	TRBV2	NA	TRBJ1-2	CASSDQPGGGGYTF	TGTGCCAGCAGTGACCAACCAGGGGGCGGTGGCTACACCTTC
NA	TRBV28	NA	TRBJ2-1	CASSLRRGAKNNEQFF	TGTGCCAGCAGTTTACGGCGCGGGGCGAAAAACAATGAGCAGTTCTTC
NA	TRBV5-5	NA	TRBJ1-2	CASSLREGDGYTF	TGTGCCAGCAGCTTGCGGGAAGGGGATGGCTACACCTTC
TRBD2	TRBV4-2	NA	TRBJ2-7	CASGGLAGSLGSYEQYF	TGTGCCAGCGGGGGGTTAGCGGGAAGTTTAGGCTCCTACGAGCAGTACTTC
NA	TRBV5-1	few	TRBJ2-2	CASSLGNTGELFF	TGCGCCAGCAGCTTAGGGAACACCGGGGAGCTGTTTTTT
NA	TRBV5-8	once	TRBJ2-7	CASSLYLRSSYEQYF	TGTGCCAGCAGCTTGTATTTGCGGAGCTCCTACGAGCAGTACTTC
NA	TRBV29-1	NA	TRBJ2-5	CSVEMAGKETQYF	TGCAGCGTTGAGATGGCCGGGAAAGAGACCCAGTACTTC
NA	TRBV7-9	NA	TRBJ2-4	CASSLVRGTKNIQYF	TGTGCCAGCAGCTTAGTAAGGGGTACCAAAAACATTCAGTACTTC
NA	TRBV28	NA	TRBJ2-7	CASSKLGPYEQYF	TGTGCCAGCAGTAAACTAGGGCCCTACGAGCAGTACTTC
TRBD2	TRBV7-8	NA	TRBJ2-2	CASSFRSLAGGNTGELFF	TGTGCCAGCAGCTTCAGGTCGCTAGCGGGGGGAAACACCGGGGAGCTGTTTTTT
TRBD2	TRBV9	NA	TRBJ2-5	CASSVTSGRARETQYF	TGTGCCAGCAGCGTGACTAGCGGGAGGGCTAGAGAGACCCAGTACTTC
NA	TRBV29-1	NA	TRBJ2-1	CSVRRPEYNEQFF	TGCAGCGTTCGAAGGCCAGAGTACAATGAGCAGTTCTTC
NA	TRBV6-6	NA	TRBJ1-5	CASSSSRGEQPQHF	TGTGCCAGCAGTTCCTCGCGGGGCGAGCAGCCCCAGCATTTT
TRBD1	TRBV6-6	NA	TRBJ1-3	CASRDRGSGNTIYF	TGTGCCAGCAGGGACAGGGGCTCTGGAAACACCATATATTTT